This T cell receptor (beta chain) emerged from a study of IL-17A CD8 T cells in psoriatic arthritis synovium. About the study as a whole: The study was designed to define the phenotype, molecular profile and function of synovial IL-17A+CD8+ T cells in the pathogenesis of psoriatic arthritis. Overall study outcomes, separate from this receptor: Some individual clones occupied over 5% of the repertoire, though most synovial CD8+ subsets remained polyclonal. Cells came from synovial fluid rather than synovial tissue, since no psoriatic arthritis synovial tissue samples were available. TCR sequencing covered only three patients, which the authors acknowledged as a limited sample size.

Trimming at the junction amounts to 1 base on V and 10 bases on J, and the germline ends lie 11 bases apart. The cysteine opens and the phenylalanine closes a CDR3 of 13 amino acids. Just the 39-base CDR3 DNA is kept, in frame starting at base 1. As encoded in the germline V gene, CDR1 is SGHNT while CDR2 is YENEEA. After DNA extraction (Qiagen), TCRbeta V-D-J rearrangements underwent bias-controlled amplification and then high-throughput sequencing (immunoSEQ; Adaptive Biotech). Per the authors' processing: The immunoSEQ Analyzer platform was used for sequence-level analysis of productive sequences. Clonality was computed as 1 minus Pielou's evenness, ranging from 0 (highly polyclonal) to 1 (monoclonal). The Morisita index, ranging from 0 (no similarity) to 1 (complete similarity), was used to quantify repertoire overlap between subsets. TCRdb took this table from immuneACCESS and kept in-frame rearrangements with V and J called. Such tables lack part of the clones; where checked against another copy, unresolved V genes explain under half of the gap, and the rest is unexplained. D and trimming come from the DNA, and the V and J calls and clone size come from that table. Across this sample there are fewer than 2,500 clones, with around 74% seen only once. The ten largest account for roughly 10% of the sample.

Synovial fluid effusions were drawn from actively inflamed joints of patients with psoriatic arthritis. For each patient, synovial fluid served as the source from which three memory CD8+ T cell populations were isolated by sorting: Tc1 cells (IL-17A-IFNgamma+), Tc17 cells (IL-17A+) and the bulk memory fraction, allowing their TCR repertoires to be compared. The Classification of Psoriatic Arthritis Study Group (CASPAR) criteria were met by the psoriatic arthritis patients. CD45RA-CD27+/- plus CD45RA+CD27- cells were sorted as bulk memory CD8+ T cells. In three patients with psoriatic arthritis, sorted CD8+ T cell subsets from synovial fluid were put through TCRbeta sequencing. Before use, synovial fluid mononuclear cells were separated with Lymphoprep and cryopreserved in liquid nitrogen. Cryopreservation medium contained about 50% fetal calf serum and 10% dimethyl sulfoxide. A remark on this clone: Its antigen is currently not known. Within one base of it there is no much larger clone, and no base qualities were kept.

Material: memory CD8+ T cells from synovial fluid. Sample cell subset or site, as interpreted from the label and publication: bulk memory CD8+ T cells (CD45RA-CD27+/- and CD45RA+CD27-). This chain is built from TRBV11-3 and TRBJ2-1; the D segment could be TRBD1, given 6 matching bases. The sequence was obtained from a human donor with psoriatic arthritis. The CDR3 amino acid sequence is: CASSLGAGEEQFF. The nucleotides are TGTGCCAGCAGCTTAGGGGCAGGGGAAGAGCAGTTCTTC.